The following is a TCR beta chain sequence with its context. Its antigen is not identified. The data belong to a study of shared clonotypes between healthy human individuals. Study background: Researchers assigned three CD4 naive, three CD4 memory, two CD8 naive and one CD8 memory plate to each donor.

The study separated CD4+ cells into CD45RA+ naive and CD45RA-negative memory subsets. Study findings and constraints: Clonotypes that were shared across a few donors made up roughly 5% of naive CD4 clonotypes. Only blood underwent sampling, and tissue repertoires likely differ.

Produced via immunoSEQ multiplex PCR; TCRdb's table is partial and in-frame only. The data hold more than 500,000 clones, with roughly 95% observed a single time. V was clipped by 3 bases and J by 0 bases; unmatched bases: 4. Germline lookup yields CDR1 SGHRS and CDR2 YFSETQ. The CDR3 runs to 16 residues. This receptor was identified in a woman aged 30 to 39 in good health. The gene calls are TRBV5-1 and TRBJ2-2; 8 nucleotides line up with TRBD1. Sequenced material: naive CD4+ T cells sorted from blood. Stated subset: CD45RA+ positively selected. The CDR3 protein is CASSWRTGTNTGELFF. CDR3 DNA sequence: TGCGCCAGCAGCTGGAGGACAGGGACGAACACCGGGGAGCTGTTTTTT.